This T cell receptor beta chain was observed in a study of cytomegalovirus exposure and HLA in healthy donors. Looking at the study overall: Earlier results showed 117 million unique TCR beta sequences derived from approximately 170 million T cells. General study results and limits: For most subjects, TCR beta sequences were reported to predict HLA-A and HLA-B alleles with accuracy. Later on, an analysis tied 15,000 to 20,000 TCR beta sequences to HLA alleles at 0.05 false discovery rate. Altogether, 164 TCR beta chains were recorded as cytomegalovirus-associated.

In regard to this clone: Antigen: not known.

PCR primers comprised 60 Vbeta and 13 Jbeta primers. Method: immunoSEQ multiplex PCR; TCRdb's copy keeps in-frame clones and lacks some. The sample carries about 140,000 clones, 80% recorded once. Germline V gene data show CDR1 as MNHNY and CDR2 as SVGAGI (reference sequence). The CDR3 has 14 residues. J lost 3 bases, V lost 5 bases, and 4 bases had no gene match. This receptor was taken from a young man in good health and CMV-seronegative. Sequencing was performed on PBMCs. The chain couples TRBV6-6 to TRBJ2-3; 8 positions agree with TRBD2. CDR3 nucleotides: TGTGCCAGCAGTCTAGCGGGCGAAACAGATACGCAGTATTTT. Protein: CASSLAGETDTQYF.